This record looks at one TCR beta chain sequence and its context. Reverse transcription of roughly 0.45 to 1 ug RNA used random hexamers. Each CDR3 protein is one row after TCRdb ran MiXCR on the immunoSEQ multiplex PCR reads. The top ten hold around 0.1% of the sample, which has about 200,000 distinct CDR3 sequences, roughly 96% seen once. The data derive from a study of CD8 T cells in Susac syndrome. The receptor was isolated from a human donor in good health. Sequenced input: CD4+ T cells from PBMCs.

The CDR3, as DNA: TGTGCCAGCACCCAGGCGGAGGGGAACACTGAAGCTTTCTTT. It translates to CASTQAEGNTEAFF. The chain joins TRBV6-2 or TRBV6-3 to TRBJ1-1; D call uncertain. The germline V gene has CDR1 MNHEY and CDR2 SVGEGT. CDR3 length: 14 residues. Deletions cut 7 bases from V and 1 base from J, with 13 bases between.